The T cell receptor beta chain under discussion was sequenced for a study of early T cells in non-severe SARS-CoV-2 infection. This clonotype is labeled as medium-sized. TCRdb re-called the 5' RACE reads through MiXCR, storing one row per CDR3 protein. This table has some 25,000 distinct CDR3 sequences, more than 4.5% appearing once. The receptor was isolated from an adult who was a healthcare worker with PCR-confirmed SARS-CoV-2 infection or an uninfected control (not recorded which). The specimen sequenced was whole blood.

CDR3 loop: CASSLGPGTGPSYEQYF. The CDR3 bases are TGTGCCAGCAGCTTAGGGCCGGGGACAGGCCCCTCCTACGAGCAGTACTTC. V and J are TRBV7-2 and TRBJ2-7, with 8 bases matching TRBD1. The germline CDR1 and CDR2 sequences are SGHTA and FQGNSA. V shed 1 base, J shed 0 bases, and the junction held 8 bases outside the gene matches. This CDR3 spans 17 amino acids.